A single sample is the source of the 4 T cell receptor beta chains below, sequenced in a study of T cell repertoires in cytomegalovirus infection. TCRdb fed the reads into MiXCR, producing one record per CDR3 protein. The table lists around 450,000 distinct CDR3 sequences, roughly a third of them singletons. Specimen: PBMCs. The receptors shown here come from a human donor in good health (CMV status not recorded). Some clones in this sample may be carry-over from other donors' samples.

There are many counts of this clonotype. V usage is TRBV7-2 and J usage is TRBJ2-1; D perhaps matches TRBD1 (5 bases). Germline values: CDR1 SGHTA, CDR2 FQGNSA. The V and J ends lost 1 base and 1 base respectively, with 11 bases between them. This CDR3 contains 16 residues. DNA of the CDR3: TGTGCCAGCAGCTTAGGGGCCCGACAGTCCTACAATGAGCAGTTCTTC. Its translation: CASSLGARQSYNEQFF.

The chain couples TRBV6-6 to TRBJ1-5; 11 bases line up with TRBD1. The trim removed 3 bases at V and 0 bases at J, leaving 7 bases unmatched. CDR1 and CDR2 from the germline V gene are MNHNY and SVGAGI (reference sequence). This CDR3 has 18 amino acids. The CDR3 loop reads CASSYSGQGGDSNQPQHF. The CDR3 DNA follows: TGTGCCAGCAGTTATTCGGGACAGGGGGGCGATAGCAATCAGCCCCAGCATTTT.

The rearrangement uses TRBV7-6 and TRBJ2-2, with 7 bases lining up with TRBD2. This CDR3 contains 16 residues. Per the germline V gene, CDR1 is SGHVS and CDR2 is FNYEAQ. The trim removed 3 bases at V and 3 bases at J, leaving 7 bases unmatched. The CDR3, as DNA: TGTGCCAGCAGCTTCATTGGGGGGGGGGACACCGGGGAGCTGTTTTTT. It encodes CASSFIGGGDTGELFF.

This clonotype has at least ten counts. CDR3 DNA sequence: TGTGCCAGCAGCGAAAACAGGGCTAGCAATCAGCCCCAGCATTTT. Translation: CASSENRASNQPQHF. The chain couples TRBV7-8 to TRBJ1-5; D is perhaps TRBD1 (6 bases). With 5 bases removed from V and 0 bases from J, the gap between germline ends came to 11 bases. There are 15 residues in the CDR3. From germline, CDR1 is SGHVS and CDR2 FQNEAQ.